A selection of T cell receptor beta chains follows, all from one sample in a study of blood T cells in healthy people across ages. TCRdb independently ran MiXCR on the 5' RACE reads; one entry per CDR3 protein. The sample lists roughly 800,000 distinct CDR3 sequences, roughly 64% occurring once. Sequenced input: blood. Receptor source: a man aged 25-40 years in good health. The CDR3 runs from the conserved cysteine through the conserved F or W. A D gene is named only where the DNA matches it firmly. A clone size is listed for some rows: how often the clone was seen (once, few, many), or a class if it is expanded.

v_gene	d_gene	j_gene	abundance	CDR3aa	CDR3nt
TRBV10-3	-	TRBJ2-7	once	CAISPDSLGVSYEQYF	TGTGCCATCAGTCCGGACAGTCTGGGGGTGTCCTACGAGCAGTACTTC
TRBV3-1	-	TRBJ2-5	-	CASSQDLNPSSETQYF	TGTGCCAGCAGCCAAGATTTGAACCCCTCTTCGGAGACCCAGTACTTC
TRBV29-1	-	TRBJ2-7	-	CSACLAKGCYEQYF	TGCAGCGCGTGCCTTGCCAAGGGTTGCTACGAGCAGTACTTC
TRBV7-2	-	TRBJ2-7	few	CASSLTTGLEQYF	TGTGCCAGCAGCTTAACGACAGGACTCGAGCAGTACTTC
TRBV11-2	TRBD2	TRBJ2-7	-	CASSLGGLAGGNYEQYF	TGTGCCAGCAGCTTAGGTGGTCTAGCGGGGGGAAATTACGAGCAGTACTTC
TRBV5-1	-	TRBJ2-3	-	CASQQGGSSNTDTQYF	TGCGCCAGCCAGCAGGGTGGGTCTTCGAACACAGATACGCAGTATTTT
TRBV4-2	TRBD2	TRBJ2-3	-	CASSQDFQSGGTTDTQYF	TGTGCCAGCAGCCAAGATTTTCAGAGCGGGGGGACCACAGATACGCAGTATTTT
TRBV12-3/TRBV12-4	-	TRBJ2-1	-	CASSLTALNEQFF	TGTGCCAGCAGTTTAACAGCTTTGAATGAGCAGTTCTTC
TRBV29-1	-	TRBJ2-7	-	CSIGHETYNEQYF	TGCAGCATTGGCCATGAGACCTACAATGAGCAGTACTTC
TRBV20-1	-	TRBJ2-1	-	CSASLLTWETQFF	TGCAGTGCTAGTCTCCTTACTTGGGAGACCCAGTTCTTC
TRBV29-1	TRBD1	TRBJ1-1	few	CSVVTFTGGGSGTEAFF	TGCAGCGTTGTCACGTTTACAGGGGGGGGTTCGGGCACTGAAGCTTTCTTT
TRBV3-1	TRBD2	TRBJ2-5	-	CASSQVRTSGGLQETQYF	TGTGCCAGCAGCCAAGTGAGGACTAGCGGGGGCCTGCAAGAGACCCAGTACTTC
TRBV20-1	TRBD2	TRBJ2-7	-	CSARSGTSPYNEQYF	TGCAGTGCTAGATCCGGGACTAGCCCATACAATGAGCAGTACTTC
TRBV7-6	TRBD1	TRBJ2-1	-	CASSFLGQGAYEQFF	TGTGCCAGCAGCTTCTTAGGACAGGGAGCCTACGAGCAGTTCTTC